The T cell receptor (beta chain) under discussion was sequenced for a study of Graves' ophthalmopathy and Graves' hyperthyroidism. RNA transcripts yielded amplified TCR beta CDR3 regions. First-round RT-PCR with HTBI primers preceded a second-round multiplex PCR. MiXCR was run by TCRdb on the multiplex PCR reads, yielding one entry per CDR3 protein. This table has some 1.1 million distinct CDR3 sequences, 36% appearing once. This clonotype was counted a few times. The sample consisted of peripheral blood or thyroid tissue (not recorded which). The source of this sequence is an adult man with Graves' hyperthyroidism.

The CDR3, as DNA: TGTGCCAAAGGGCCCACTTACGAGCAGTACTTC. This sequence encodes CAKGPTYEQYF. The chain is built from TRBV6-9 and TRBJ2-7; D is ambiguous. Germline V lookup: CDR1 MNHGY, CDR2 SVAAGI. The CDR3 consists of 11 residues. Trimming stripped 10 bases from V and 4 bases from J, with 11 bases between.